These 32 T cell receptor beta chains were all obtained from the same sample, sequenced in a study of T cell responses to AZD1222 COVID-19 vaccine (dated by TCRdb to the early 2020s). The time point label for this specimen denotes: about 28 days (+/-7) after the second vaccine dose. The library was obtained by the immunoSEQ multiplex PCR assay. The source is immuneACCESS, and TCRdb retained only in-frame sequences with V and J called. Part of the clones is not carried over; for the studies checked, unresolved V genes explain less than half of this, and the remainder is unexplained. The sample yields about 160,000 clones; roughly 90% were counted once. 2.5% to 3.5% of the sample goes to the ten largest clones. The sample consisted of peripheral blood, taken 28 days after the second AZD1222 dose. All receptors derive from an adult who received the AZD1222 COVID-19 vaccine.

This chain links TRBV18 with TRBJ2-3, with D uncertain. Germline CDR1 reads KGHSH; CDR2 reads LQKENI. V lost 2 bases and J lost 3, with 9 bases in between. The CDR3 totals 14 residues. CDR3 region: CASSPLEGTDTQYF. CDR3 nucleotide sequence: TGTGCCAGCTCACCATTGGAAGGGACAGATACGCAGTATTTT.

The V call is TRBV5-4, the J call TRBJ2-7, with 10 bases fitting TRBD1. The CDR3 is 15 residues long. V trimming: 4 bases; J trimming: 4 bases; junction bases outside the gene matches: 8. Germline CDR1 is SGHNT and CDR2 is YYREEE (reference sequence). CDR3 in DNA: TGTGCCAGCAGCATGAGACAGGGGGCGGCTTACGAGCAGTACTTC. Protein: CASSMRQGAAYEQYF.

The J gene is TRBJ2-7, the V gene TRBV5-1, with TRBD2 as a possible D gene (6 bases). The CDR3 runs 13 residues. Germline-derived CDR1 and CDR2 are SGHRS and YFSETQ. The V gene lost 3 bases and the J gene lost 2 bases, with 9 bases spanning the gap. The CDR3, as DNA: TGCGCCAGCAGCTCGACTAGTCCCTACGAGCAGTACTTC. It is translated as CASSSTSPYEQYF. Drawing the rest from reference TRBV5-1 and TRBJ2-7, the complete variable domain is KAGVTQTPRYLIKTRGQQVTLSCSPISGHRSVSWYQQTPGQGLQFLFEYFSETQRNKGNFPGRFSGRQFSNSRSEMNVSTLELGDSALYLCASSSTSPYEQYFGPGTRLTVT.

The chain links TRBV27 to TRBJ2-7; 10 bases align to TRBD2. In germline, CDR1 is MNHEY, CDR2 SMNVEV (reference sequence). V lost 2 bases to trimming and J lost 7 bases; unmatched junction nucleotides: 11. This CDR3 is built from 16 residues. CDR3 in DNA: TGTGCCAGCAGTTTAACCGCTAGCGGGAGAAGTAGTGAGCAGTACTTC. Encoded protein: CASSLTASGRSSEQYF.

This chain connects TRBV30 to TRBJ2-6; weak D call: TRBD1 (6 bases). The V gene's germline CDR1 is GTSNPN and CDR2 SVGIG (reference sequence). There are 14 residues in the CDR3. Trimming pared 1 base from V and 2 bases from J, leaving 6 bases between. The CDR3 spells CAWSGGPGANVLTF. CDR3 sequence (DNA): TGTGCCTGGAGTGGGGGGCCTGGGGCCAACGTCCTGACTTTC. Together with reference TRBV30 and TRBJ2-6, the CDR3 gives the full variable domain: SQTIHQWPATLVQPVGSPLSLECTVEGTSNPNLYWYRQAAGRGLQLLFYSVGIGQISSEVPQNLSASRPQDRQFILSSKKLLLSDSGFYLCAWSGGPGANVLTFGAGSRLTVL.

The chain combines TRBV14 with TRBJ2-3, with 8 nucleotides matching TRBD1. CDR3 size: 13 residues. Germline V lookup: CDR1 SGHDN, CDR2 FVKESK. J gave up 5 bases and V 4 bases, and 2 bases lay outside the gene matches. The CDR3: CASSRGQVDTQYF. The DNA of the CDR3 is TGTGCCAGCAGCCGGGGACAGGTAGATACGCAGTATTTT. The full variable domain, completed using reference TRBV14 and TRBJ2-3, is EAGVTQFPSHSVIEKGQTVTLRCDPISGHDNLYWYRRVMGKEIKFLLHFVKESKQDESGMPNNRFLAERTGGTYSTLKVQPAELEDSGVYFCASSRGQVDTQYFGPGTRLTVL.

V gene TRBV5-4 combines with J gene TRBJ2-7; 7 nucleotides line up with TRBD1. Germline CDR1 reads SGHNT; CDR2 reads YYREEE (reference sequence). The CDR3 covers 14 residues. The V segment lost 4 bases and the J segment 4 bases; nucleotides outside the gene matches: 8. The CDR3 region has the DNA TGTGCCAGCAGCATACCGGGACAGCTTTACGAGCAGTACTTC. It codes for CASSIPGQLYEQYF.

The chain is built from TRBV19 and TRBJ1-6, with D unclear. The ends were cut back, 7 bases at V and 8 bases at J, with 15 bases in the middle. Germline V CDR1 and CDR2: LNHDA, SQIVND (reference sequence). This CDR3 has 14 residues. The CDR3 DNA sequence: TGTGCCAGTAATCCGGGGAGTTTTTATTCACCCCTCCACTTT. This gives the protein CASNPGSFYSPLHF.

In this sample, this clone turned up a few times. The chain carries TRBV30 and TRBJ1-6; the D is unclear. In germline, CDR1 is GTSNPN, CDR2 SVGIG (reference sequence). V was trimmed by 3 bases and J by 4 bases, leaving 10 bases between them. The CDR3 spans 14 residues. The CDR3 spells CAWSLRRYNSPLHF. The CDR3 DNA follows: TGTGCCTGGAGCCTTAGGAGGTATAATTCACCCCTCCACTTT.

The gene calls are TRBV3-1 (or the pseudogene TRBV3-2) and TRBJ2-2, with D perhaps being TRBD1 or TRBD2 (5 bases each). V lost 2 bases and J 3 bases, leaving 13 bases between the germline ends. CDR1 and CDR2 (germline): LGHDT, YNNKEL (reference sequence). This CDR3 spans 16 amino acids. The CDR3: CASSQWWGSDTGELFF. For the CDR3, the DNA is TGTGCCAGCAGCCAATGGTGGGGGTCGGACACCGGGGAGCTGTTTTTT.

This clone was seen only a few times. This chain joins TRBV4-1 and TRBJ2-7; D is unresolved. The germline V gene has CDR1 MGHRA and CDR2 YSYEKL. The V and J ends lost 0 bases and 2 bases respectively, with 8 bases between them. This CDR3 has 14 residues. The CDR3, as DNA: TGCGCCAGCAGCCAAGACCGTAGAGCCTACGAGCAGTACTTC. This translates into CASSQDRRAYEQYF.

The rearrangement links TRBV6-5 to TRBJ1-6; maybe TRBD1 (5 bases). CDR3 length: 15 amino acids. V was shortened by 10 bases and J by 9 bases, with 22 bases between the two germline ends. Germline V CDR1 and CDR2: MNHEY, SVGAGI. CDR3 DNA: TGTGCCACTACAAGAAGTGACAGTGTTGGTTCACCCCTCCACTTT. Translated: CATTRSDSVGSPLHF.

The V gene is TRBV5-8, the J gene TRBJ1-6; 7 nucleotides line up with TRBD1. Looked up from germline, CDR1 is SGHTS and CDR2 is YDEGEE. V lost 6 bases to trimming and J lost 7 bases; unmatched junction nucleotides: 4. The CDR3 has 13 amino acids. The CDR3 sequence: CASIRDSNSPLHF. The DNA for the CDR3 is TGTGCCAGCATCCGGGACAGCAATTCACCCCTCCACTTT.

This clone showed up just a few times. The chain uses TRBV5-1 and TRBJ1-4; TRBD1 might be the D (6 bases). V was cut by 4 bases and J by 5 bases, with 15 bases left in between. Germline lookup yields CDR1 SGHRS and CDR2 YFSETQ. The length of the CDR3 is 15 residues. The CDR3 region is CASSRRTADNEKLFF. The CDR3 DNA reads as TGCGCCAGCAGCCGTCGGACAGCCGACAATGAAAAACTGTTTTTT.

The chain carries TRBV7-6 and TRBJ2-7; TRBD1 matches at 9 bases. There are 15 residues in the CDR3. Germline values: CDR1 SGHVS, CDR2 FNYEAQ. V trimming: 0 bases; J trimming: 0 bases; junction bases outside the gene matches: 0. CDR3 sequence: CASSLAGQGSYEQYF. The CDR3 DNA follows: TGTGCCAGCAGCTTAGCGGGACAGGGCTCCTACGAGCAGTACTTC.

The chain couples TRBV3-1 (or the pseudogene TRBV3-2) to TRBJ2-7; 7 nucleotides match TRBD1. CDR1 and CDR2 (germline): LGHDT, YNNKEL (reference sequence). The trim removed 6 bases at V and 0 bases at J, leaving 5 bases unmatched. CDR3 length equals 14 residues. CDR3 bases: TGTGCCAGCAGTGGGACAGCCAACTCCTACGAGCAGTACTTC. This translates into CASSGTANSYEQYF.

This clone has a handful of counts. CDR3 loop: CASGTGRYNEQFF. The DNA for the CDR3 is TGTGCCAGCGGGACAGGCCGTTACAATGAGCAGTTCTTC. This rearrangement joins TRBV2 to TRBJ2-1, with 8 bases matching TRBD1. CDR1 is SNHLY and CDR2 is FYNNEI in the germline V gene. CDR3 length: 13 residues. Losses at the gene ends were 8 bases for V and 4 bases for J; bases not matched to a gene: 4. Filled out from reference TRBV2 and TRBJ2-1, the complete variable domain reads EPEVTQTPSHQVTQMGQEVILRCVPISNHLYFYWYRQILGQKVEFLVSFYNNEISEKSEIFDDQFSVERPDGSNFTLKIRSTKLEDSAMYFCASGTGRYNEQFFGPGTRLTVL.

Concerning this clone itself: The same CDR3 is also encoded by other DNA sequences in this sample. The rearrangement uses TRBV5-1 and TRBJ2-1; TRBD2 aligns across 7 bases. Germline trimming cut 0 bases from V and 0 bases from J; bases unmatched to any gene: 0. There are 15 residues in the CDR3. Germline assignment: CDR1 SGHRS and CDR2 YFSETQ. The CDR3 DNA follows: TGCGCCAGCAGCTTGGGCGGGAGCTCCTACAATGAGCAGTTCTTC. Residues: CASSLGGSSYNEQFF.

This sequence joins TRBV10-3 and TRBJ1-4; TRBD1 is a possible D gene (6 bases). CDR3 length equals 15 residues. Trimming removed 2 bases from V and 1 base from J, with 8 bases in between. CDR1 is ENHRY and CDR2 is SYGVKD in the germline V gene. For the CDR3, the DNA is TGTGCCATCAGTGAGGGGGGCGGAACTAATGAAAAACTGTTTTTT. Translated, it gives CAISEGGGTNEKLFF.

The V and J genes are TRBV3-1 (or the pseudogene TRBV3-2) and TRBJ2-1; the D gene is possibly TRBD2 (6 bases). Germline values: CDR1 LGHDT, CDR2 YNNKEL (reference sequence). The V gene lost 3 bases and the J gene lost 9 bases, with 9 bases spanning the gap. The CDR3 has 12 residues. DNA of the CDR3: TGTGCCAGCAGCCACCCCGGGGGTGAGCAGTTCTTC. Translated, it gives CASSHPGGEQFF.

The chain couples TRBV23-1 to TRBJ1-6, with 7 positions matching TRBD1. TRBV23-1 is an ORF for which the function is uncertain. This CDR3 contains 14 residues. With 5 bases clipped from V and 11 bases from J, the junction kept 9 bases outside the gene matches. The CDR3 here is CASSRRDRKPPLHF. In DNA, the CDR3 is TGCGCCAGCAGTAGACGGGACAGAAAGCCACCCCTCCACTTT.

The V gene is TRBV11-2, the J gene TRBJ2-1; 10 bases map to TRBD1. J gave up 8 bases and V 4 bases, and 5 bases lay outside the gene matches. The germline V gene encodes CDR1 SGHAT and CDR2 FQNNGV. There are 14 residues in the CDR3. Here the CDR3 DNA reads TGTGCCAGCAGCTCCCGACAGGGGGCCTATGAGCAGTTCTTC. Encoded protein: CASSSRQGAYEQFF.

CDR3 DNA: TGTGCCAGCAGCTCCCGATATAGCAATCAGCCCCAGCATTTT. This translates into CASSSRYSNQPQHF. The V and J genes are TRBV6-2 or TRBV6-3 and TRBJ1-5, with D unresolved. CDR1 and CDR2 (germline): MNHEY, SVGEGT. The CDR3 has 14 residues. Deletions cut 6 bases from V and 0 bases from J, with 9 bases between.

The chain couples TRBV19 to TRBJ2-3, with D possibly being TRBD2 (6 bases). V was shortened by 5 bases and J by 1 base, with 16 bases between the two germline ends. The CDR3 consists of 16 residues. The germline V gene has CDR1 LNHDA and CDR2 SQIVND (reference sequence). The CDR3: CASSLRLEPGTDTQYF. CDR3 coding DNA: TGTGCCAGTAGTCTACGACTAGAACCAGGCACAGATACGCAGTATTTT.

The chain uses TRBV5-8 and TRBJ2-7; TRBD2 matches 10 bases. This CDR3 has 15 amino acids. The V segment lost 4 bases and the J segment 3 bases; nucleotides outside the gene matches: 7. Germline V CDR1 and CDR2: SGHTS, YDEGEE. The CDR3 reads CASSQPIAGGYEQYF. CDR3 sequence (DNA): TGTGCCAGCAGCCAACCAATAGCGGGAGGCTACGAGCAGTACTTC. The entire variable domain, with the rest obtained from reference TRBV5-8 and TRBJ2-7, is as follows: EAGVTQSPTHLIKTRGQQATLRCSPISGHTSVYWYQQALGLGLQFLLWYDEGEERNRGNFPPRFSGRQFPNYSSELNVNALELEDSALYLCASSQPIAGGYEQYFGPGTRLTVT.

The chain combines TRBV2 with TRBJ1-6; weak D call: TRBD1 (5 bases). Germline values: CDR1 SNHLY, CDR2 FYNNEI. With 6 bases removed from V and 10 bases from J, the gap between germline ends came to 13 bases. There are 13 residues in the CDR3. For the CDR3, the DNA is TGTGCCAGCAGAGTGGCGGGGGAGTCACCCCTCCACTTT. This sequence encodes CASRVAGESPLHF.

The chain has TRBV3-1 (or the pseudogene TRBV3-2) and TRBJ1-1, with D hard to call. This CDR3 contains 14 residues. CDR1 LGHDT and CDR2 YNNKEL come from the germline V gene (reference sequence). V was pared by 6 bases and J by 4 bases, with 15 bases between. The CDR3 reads CASSLPGVVTEAFF. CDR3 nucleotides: TGTGCCAGCAGTCTCCCCGGGGTTGTCACTGAAGCTTTCTTT.

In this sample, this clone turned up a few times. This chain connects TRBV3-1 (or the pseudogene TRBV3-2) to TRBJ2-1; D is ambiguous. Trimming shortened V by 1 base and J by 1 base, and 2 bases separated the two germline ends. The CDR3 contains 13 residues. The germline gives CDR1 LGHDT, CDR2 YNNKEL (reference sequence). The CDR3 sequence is CASSQGSYNEQFF. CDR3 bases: TGTGCCAGCAGCCAAGGATCCTACAATGAGCAGTTCTTC.

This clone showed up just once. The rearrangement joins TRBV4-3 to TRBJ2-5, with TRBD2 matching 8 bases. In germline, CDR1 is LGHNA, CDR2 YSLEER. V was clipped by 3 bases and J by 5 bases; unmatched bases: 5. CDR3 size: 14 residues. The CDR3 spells CASSHSSGRETQYF. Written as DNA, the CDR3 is TGCGCCAGCAGCCACTCTAGCGGGCGGGAGACCCAGTACTTC.

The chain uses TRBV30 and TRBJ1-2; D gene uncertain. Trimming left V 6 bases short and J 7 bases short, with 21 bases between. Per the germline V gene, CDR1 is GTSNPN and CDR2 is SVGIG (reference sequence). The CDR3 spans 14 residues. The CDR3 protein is CACPWVAHVGGYTF. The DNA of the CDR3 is TGTGCCTGCCCTTGGGTAGCCCATGTGGGTGGCTACACCTTC.

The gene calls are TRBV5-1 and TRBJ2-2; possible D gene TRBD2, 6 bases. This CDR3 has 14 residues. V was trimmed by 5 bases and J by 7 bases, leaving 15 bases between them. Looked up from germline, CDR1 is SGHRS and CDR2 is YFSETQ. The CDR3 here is CASSARGLDGELFF. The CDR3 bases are TGCGCCAGCAGTGCACGGGGACTCGACGGGGAGCTGTTTTTT.

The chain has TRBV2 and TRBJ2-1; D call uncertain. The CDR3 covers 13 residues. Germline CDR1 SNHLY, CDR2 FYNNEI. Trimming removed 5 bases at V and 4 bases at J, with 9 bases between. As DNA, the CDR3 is TGTGCCAGCAGTCAGGTCTTATACAATGAGCAGTTCTTC. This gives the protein CASSQVLYNEQFF.